The 5 T cell receptor beta chains reported below all come from one sample, sequenced in a study of blood T cell repertoires in COVID-19. Profiling relied on immunoSEQ multiplex PCR, and the TCRdb table lists in-frame clones only, not all of them. The top ten clones hold 2.2% of a sample with 290,000 or so clones, approximately 89% of them seen once. The sample comprised peripheral blood. The receptor source for this set is a woman aged 25 to 45 with COVID-19, enrolled during active disease.

CDR3 in DNA: TGTGCCAGCAGTGGCGGGAACACCGGGGAGCTGTTTTTT. Translation gives CASSGGNTGELFF. The chain links TRBV2 to TRBJ2-2; D is undetermined. Germline V gene lookup returns CDR1 SNHLY and CDR2 FYNNEI. The CDR3 has 13 residues. Trimming took 4 bases from V and 1 from J, leaving 4 bases between them.

The chain joins TRBV19 to TRBJ2-1, with D possibly TRBD1 on 6 matching bases. CDR1 LNHDA and CDR2 SQIVND come from the germline V gene (reference sequence). V lost 5 bases and J lost 10, with 9 bases in between. This CDR3 spans 11 amino acids. Here the CDR3 reads CASSSRGEQFF. DNA for the CDR3: TGTGCCAGTAGTTCGAGGGGGGAGCAGTTCTTC.

The V gene is TRBV30, the J gene TRBJ1-2; no definite D call. V was shortened by 5 bases and J by 8 bases, with 18 bases between the two germline ends. Germline-derived CDR1 and CDR2 are GTSNPN and SVGIG (reference sequence). This CDR3 contains 13 residues. CDR3 region: CAWGVRRVGGYTF. In DNA, the CDR3 is TGTGCCTGGGGAGTGAGGAGGGTAGGGGGCTACACCTTC.

The chain has TRBV27 and TRBJ1-5; perhaps TRBD1 as D (6 bases). Trimming removed 1 base at V and 7 bases at J, with 14 bases between. CDR3 length equals 15 residues. Germline V gene lookup returns CDR1 MNHEY and CDR2 SMNVEV (reference sequence). Written as DNA, the CDR3 is TGTGCCAGCAGTTTATTGTCCAGGGGCTCACAGCCCCAGCATTTT. Its protein is CASSLLSRGSQPQHF.

The chain couples TRBV19 to TRBJ1-6, with D possibly matching TRBD1 (6 bases). This CDR3 contains 12 residues. Germline CDR1 reads LNHDA; CDR2 reads SQIVND (reference sequence). For the CDR3, the DNA is TGTGCTTCGGGGGGCAGTGAGTCACCCCTCCACTTT. Its protein product is CASGGSESPLHF.